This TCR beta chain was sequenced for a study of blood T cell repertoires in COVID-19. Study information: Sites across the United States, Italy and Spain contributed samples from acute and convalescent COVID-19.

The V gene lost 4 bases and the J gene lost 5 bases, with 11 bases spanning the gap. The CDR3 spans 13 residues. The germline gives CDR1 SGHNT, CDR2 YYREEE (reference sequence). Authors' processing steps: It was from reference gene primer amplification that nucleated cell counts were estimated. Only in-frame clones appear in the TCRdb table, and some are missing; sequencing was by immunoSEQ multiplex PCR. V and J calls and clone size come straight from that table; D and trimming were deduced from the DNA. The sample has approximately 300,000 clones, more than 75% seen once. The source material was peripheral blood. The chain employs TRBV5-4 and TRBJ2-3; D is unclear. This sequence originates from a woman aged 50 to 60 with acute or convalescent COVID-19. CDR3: CASSKPVGDTQYF. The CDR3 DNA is TGTGCCAGCAGCAAACCGGTTGGAGATACGCAGTATTTT.